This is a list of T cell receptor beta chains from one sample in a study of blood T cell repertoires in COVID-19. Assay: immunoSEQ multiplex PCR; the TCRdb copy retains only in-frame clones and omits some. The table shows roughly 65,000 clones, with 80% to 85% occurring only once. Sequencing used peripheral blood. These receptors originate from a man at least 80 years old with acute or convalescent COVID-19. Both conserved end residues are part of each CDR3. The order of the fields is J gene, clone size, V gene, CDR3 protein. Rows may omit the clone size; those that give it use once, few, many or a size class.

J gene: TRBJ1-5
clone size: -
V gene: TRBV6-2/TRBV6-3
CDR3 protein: CASSHRDRTPPQHF

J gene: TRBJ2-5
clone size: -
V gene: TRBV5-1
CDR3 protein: CASSLGPQETQYF

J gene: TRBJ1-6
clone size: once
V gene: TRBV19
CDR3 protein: CASSISAGVGSPLHF

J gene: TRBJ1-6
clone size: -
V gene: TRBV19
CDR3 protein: CASTPLLFNSPLHF

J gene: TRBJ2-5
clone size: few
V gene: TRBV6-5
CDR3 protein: CASISRLETQYF

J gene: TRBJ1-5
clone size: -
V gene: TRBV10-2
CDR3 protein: CASRRAGDNQPQHF

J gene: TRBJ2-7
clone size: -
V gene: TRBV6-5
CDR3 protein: CASSYSLSNSAEQYF

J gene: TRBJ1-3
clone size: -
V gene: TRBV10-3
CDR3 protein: CAISGATGLNSGNTIYF

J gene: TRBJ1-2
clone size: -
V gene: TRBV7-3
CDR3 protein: CASSLTRQGRYGYTF

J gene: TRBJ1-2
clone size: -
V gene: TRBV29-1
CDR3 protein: CSTTGGLVGYGYTF